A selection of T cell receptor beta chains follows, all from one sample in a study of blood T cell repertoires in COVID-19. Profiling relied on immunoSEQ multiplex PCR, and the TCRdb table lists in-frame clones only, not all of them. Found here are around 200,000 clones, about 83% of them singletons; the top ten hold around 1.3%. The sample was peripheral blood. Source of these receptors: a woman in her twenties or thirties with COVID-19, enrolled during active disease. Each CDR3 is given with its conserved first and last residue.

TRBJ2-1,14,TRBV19,CASRAGGPRNEQFF
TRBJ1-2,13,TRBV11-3,CASRQTGGGGYTF
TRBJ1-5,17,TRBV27,CASSKGSGQGAGQPQHF
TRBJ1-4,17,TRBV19,CASRGQIFPTTNEKLFF
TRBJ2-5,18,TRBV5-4,CASSLGEMNDRGRWSQYF
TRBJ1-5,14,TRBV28,CASSLTGLYQPQHF
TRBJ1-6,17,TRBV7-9,CASSYLTGTSLGSPLHF
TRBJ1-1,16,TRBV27,CASISPERGPDTEAFF
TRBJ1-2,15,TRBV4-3,CASSQDGTGDYGYTF
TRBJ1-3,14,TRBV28,CASSYTGSGNTIYF
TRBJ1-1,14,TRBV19,CASSSKTANTEAFF
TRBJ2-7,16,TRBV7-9,CASSLGPGLSTGEQYF
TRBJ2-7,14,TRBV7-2,CASSHGTGFYEQYF
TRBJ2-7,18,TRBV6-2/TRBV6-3,CASSSFPRRRGSSYEQYF
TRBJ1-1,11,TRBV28,CASQPTGEAFF
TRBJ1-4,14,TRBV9,CASSAPGENEKLFF
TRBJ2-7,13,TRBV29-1,CSVEFQGSYEQYF
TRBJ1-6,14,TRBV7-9,CASSLDRRNSPLHF
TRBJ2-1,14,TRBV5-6,CASSLDWRGNEQFF
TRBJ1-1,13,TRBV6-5,CASNQRARSEAFF
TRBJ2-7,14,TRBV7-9,CASSLGAAYYEQYF
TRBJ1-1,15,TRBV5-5,CASSIPGQGDTEAFF